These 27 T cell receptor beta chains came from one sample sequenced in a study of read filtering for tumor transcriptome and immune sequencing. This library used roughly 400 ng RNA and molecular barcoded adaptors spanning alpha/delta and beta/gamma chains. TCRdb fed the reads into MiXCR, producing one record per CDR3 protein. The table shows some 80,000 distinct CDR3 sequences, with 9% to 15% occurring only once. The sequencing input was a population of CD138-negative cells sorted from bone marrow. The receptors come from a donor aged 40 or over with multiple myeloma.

This chain's CDR3 is CASTQPGQGNNEQFF. CDR3 coding DNA: TGTGCCAGCACCCAACCGGGACAGGGGAACAATGAGCAGTTCTTC. The chain combines TRBV28 with TRBJ2-1; 10 bases match TRBD1. The ends lost 7 bases at V and 5 bases at J; junction bases unmatched: 8. CDR1 MDHEN and CDR2 SYDVKM come from the germline V gene. The CDR3 has 15 residues.

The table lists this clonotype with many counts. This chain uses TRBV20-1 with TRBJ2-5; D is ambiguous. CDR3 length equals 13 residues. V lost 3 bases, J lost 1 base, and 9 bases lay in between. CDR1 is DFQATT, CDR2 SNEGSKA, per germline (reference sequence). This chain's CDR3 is CSASSHLQETQYF. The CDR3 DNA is TGCAGTGCTAGTTCACACCTCCAAGAGACCCAGTACTTC.

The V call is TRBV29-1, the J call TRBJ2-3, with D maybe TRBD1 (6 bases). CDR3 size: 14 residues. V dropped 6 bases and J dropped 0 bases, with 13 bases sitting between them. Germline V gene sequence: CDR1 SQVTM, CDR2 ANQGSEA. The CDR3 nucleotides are TGCAGCGTCGGACAGTCCGCTAGCACAGATACGCAGTATTTT. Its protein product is CSVGQSASTDTQYF.

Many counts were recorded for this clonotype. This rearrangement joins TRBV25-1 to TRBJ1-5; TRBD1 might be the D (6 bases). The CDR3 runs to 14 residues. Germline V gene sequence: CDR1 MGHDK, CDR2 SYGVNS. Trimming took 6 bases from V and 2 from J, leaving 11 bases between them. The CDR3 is CASRDSVGNQPQHF. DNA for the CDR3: TGTGCCAGCAGGGACAGCGTGGGCAATCAGCCCCAGCATTTT. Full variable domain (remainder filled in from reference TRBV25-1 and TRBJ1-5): EADIYQTPRYLVIGTGKKITLECSQTMGHDKMYWYQQDPGMELHLIHYSYGVNSTEKGDLSSESTVSRIRTEHFPLTLESARPSHTSQYLCASRDSVGNQPQHFGDGTRLSIL.

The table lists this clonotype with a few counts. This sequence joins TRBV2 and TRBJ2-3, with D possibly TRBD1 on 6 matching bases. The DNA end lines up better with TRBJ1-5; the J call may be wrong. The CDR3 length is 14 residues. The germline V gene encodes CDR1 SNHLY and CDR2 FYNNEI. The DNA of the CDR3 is TGTGCCAGCGGGGGGCGGGGTGAACGAGATACGCAGCATTTT. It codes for CASGGRGERDTQHF.

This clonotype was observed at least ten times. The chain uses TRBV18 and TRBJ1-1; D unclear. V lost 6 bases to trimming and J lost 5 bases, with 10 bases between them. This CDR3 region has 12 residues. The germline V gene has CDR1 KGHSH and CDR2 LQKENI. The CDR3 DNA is TGTGCCAGCTCCCCCGTGGGGACTGAAGCTTTCTTT. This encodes CASSPVGTEAFF. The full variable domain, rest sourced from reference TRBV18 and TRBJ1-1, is NAGVMQNPRHLVRRRGQEARLRCSPMKGHSHVYWYRQLPEEGLKFMVYLQKENIIDESGMPKERFSAEFPKEGPSILRIQQVVRGDSAAYFCASSPVGTEAFFGQGTRLTVV.

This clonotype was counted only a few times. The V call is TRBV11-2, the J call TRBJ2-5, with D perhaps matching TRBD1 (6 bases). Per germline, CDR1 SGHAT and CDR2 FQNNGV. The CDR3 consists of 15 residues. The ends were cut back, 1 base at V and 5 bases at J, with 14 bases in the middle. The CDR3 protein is CASSLVTGPGETQYF. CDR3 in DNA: TGTGCCAGCAGCTTAGTAACAGGGCCTGGGGAGACCCAGTACTTC.

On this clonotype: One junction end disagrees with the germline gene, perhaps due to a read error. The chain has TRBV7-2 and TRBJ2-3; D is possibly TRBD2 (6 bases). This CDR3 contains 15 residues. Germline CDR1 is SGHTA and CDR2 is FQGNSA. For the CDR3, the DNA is TGTGCCTGCAGCTTAATGGGGACTAGCACAGATACGCAGTATTTT. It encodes CACSLMGTSTDTQYF.

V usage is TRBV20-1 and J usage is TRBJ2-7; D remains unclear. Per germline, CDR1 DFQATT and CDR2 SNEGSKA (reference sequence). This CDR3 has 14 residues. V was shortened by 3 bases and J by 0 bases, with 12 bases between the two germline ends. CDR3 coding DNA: TGCAGTGCTAGCAGTCCTTCGAGCTCCTACGAGCAGTACTTC. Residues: CSASSPSSSYEQYF.

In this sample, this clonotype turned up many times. CDR3 DNA sequence: TGTGCCAGCAGCTTAAGAAGGGAGGACACTGAAGCTTTCTTT. It translates to CASSLRREDTEAFF. The chain recombines TRBV7-2 with TRBJ1-1; D gene uncertain. Germline assignment: CDR1 SGHTA and CDR2 FQGNSA. CDR3 length: 14 amino acids. V lost 2 bases, J lost 3 bases, and 10 bases lay in between.

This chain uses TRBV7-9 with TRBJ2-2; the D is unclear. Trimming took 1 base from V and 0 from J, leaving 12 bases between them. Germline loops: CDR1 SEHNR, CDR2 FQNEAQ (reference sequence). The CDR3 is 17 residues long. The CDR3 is CASSLGAVIANTGELFF. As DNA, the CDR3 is TGTGCCAGCAGCTTAGGGGCAGTCATCGCGAACACCGGGGAGCTGTTTTTT.

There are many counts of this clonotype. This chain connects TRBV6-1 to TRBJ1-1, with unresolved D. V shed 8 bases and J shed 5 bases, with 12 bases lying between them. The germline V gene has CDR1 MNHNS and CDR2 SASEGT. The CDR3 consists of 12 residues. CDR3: CASVWVGTEAFF. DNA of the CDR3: TGTGCCAGCGTCTGGGTGGGAACTGAAGCTTTCTTT.

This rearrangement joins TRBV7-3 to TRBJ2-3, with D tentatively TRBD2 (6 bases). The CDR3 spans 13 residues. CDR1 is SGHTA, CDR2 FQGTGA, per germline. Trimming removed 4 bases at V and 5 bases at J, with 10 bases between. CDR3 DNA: TGTGCCAGCAGCTCTAGCGTAAGAGATACGCAGTATTTT. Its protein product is CASSSSVRDTQYF.

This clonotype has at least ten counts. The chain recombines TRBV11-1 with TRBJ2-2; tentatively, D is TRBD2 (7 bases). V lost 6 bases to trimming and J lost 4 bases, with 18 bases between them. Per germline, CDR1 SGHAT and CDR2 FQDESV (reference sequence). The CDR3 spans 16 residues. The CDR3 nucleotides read TGTGCCAGCAGACTCGCAAGGGGGGGAACCACCGGGGAGCTGTTTTTT. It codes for CASRLARGGTTGELFF.

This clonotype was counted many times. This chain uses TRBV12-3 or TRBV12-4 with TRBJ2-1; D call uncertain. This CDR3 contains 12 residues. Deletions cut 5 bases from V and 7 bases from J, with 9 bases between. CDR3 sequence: CASSPRRNEQFF. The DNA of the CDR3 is TGTGCCAGCAGTCCACGACGGAATGAGCAGTTCTTC.

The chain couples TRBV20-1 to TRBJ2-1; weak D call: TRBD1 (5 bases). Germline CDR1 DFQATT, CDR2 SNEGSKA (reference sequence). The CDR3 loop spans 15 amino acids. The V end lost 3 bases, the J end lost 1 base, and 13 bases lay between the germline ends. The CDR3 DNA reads TGCAGTGCTAGTCGACAGCAGAAATCCTACAATGAGCAGTTCTTC. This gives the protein CSASRQQKSYNEQFF.

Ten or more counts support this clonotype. CDR3 sequence: CASSRGELAGAAWTQYF. CDR3 nucleotides: TGTGCCAGCAGCCGAGGTGAGCTGGCGGGAGCAGCGTGGACGCAGTATTTT. This rearrangement joins TRBV11-2 to TRBJ2-3; 7 nucleotides match TRBD2. Per the germline V gene, CDR1 is SGHAT and CDR2 is FQNNGV. This CDR3 contains 17 residues. Unmatched junction bases numbered 20, after V lost 5 bases and J lost 9 bases. Looking up the rest from reference TRBV11-2 and TRBJ2-3 gives the full variable domain: EAGVAQSPRYKIIEKRQSVAFWCNPISGHATLYWYQQILGQGPKLLIQFQNNGVVDDSQLPKDRFSAERLKGVDSTLKIQPAKLEDSAVYLCASSRGELAGAAWTQYFGPGTRLTVL.

The CDR3 sequence is CASSTHRTQSGTEAFF. The CDR3 nucleotides read TGTGCCAGCAGCACGCACCGGACTCAAAGTGGGACTGAAGCTTTCTTT. The rearrangement links TRBV5-5 to TRBJ1-1; no clear D. The V end lost 4 bases, the J end lost 5 bases, and 21 bases lay between the germline ends. From germline, CDR1 is SGHKS and CDR2 YYEKEE (reference sequence). The CDR3 covers 16 residues. Using reference TRBV5-5 and TRBJ1-1 for the parts outside the CDR3, the full variable domain is DAGVTQSPTHLIKTRGQQVTLRCSPISGHKSVSWYQQVLGQGPQFIFQYYEKEERGRGNFPDRFSARQFPNYSSELNVNALLLGDSALYLCASSTHRTQSGTEAFFGQGTRLTVV.

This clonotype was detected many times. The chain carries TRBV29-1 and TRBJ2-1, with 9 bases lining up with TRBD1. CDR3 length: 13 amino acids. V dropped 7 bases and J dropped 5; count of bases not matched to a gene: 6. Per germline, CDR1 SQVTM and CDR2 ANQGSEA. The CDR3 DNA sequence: TGCAGCGCTACAGGGGGCGCAGACAATGAGCAGTTCTTC. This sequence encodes CSATGGADNEQFF.

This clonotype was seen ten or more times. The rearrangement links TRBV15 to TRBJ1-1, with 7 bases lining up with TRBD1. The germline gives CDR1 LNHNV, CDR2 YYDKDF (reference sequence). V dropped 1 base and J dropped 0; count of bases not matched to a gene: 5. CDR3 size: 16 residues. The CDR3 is CATSRVIGTVNTEAFF. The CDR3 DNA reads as TGTGCCACCAGCAGAGTGATCGGGACAGTGAACACTGAAGCTTTCTTT.

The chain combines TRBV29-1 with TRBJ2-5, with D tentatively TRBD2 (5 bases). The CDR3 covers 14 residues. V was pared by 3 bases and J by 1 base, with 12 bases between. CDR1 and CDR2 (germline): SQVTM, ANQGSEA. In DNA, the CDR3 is TGCAGCGTTGACCCGGGAATCGGCCAAGAGACCCAGTACTTC. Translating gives CSVDPGIGQETQYF.

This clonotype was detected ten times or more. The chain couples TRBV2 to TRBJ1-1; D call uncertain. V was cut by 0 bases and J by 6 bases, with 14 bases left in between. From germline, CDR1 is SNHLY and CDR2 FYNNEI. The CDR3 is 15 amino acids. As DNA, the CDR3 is TGTGCCAGCAGTGAAGCGCTTTTATCAGGCTCTGAAGCTTTCTTT. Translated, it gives CASSEALLSGSEAFF.

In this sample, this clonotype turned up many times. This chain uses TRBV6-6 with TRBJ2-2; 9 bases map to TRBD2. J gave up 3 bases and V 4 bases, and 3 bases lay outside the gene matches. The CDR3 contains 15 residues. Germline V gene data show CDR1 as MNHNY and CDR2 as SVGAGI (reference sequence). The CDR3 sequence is CASSWAGGYTGELFF. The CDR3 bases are TGTGCCAGCAGTTGGGCGGGAGGGTACACCGGGGAGCTGTTTTTT.

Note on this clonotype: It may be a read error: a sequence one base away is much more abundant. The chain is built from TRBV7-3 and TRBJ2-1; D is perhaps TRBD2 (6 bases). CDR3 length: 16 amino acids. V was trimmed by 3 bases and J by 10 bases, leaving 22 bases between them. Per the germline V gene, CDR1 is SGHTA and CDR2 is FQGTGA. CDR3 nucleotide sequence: TGTGCCAGCAGCTTTACCGGGACTTCTAGTTTAAAGGAGCAGTTCTTC. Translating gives CASSFTGTSSLKEQFF.

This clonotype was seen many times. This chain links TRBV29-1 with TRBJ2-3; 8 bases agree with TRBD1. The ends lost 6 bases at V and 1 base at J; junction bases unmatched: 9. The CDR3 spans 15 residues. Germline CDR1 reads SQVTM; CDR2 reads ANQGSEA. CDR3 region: CSVKWTGTGTDTQYF. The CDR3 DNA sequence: TGCAGCGTAAAATGGACAGGGACCGGCACAGATACGCAGTATTTT.

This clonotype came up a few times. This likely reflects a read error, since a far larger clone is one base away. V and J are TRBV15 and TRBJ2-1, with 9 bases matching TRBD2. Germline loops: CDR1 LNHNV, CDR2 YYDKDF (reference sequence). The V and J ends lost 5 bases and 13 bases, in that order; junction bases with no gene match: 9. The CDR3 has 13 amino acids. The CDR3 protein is CATSGIAGETQFF. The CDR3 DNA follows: TGTGCCACCAGCGGCATAGCGGGAGAGACCCAGTTCTTC.

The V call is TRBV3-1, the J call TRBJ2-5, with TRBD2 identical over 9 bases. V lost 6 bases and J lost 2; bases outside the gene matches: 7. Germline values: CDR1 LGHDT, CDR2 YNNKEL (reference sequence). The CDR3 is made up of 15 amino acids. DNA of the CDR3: TGTGCCAGCAGAGTTAGCGGGAGTGTTCAAGAGACCCAGTACTTC. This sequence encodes CASRVSGSVQETQYF.